This entry features one T cell receptor beta chain sequence. The antigen is undetermined. This entry belongs to a study of PD-1 blockade in classical Hodgkin lymphoma. Whole-study results and caveats: Those achieving complete response showed baseline diversity like newly diagnosed patients. It was reported that newly diagnosed patients had less baseline TCR diversity than healthy donors.

The CDR3 sequence is 15 residues long. Germline V gene sequence: CDR1 MNHNS, CDR2 SASEGT. Trimming stripped 5 bases from V and 2 bases from J, with 15 bases between. The method was immunoSEQ multiplex PCR; TCRdb's version includes in-frame clones alone and lacks a portion of them. The sample has under 15,000 clones; about 82% are singletons. After autologous stem cell transplantation all patients relapsed, and prior brentuximab vedotin exposure differed between cohorts. Complete response, partial response or progressive disease was recorded as best response. The genes are TRBV6-1 and TRBJ2-5; D is perhaps TRBD1 or TRBD2 (5 bases each). The clonotype was recovered from a human donor with classical Hodgkin lymphoma. The sample was peripheral blood mononuclear cells (PBMCs), taken at baseline. The CDR3 spells CASSRPGTNQETQYF. For the CDR3, the DNA is TGTGCCAGCAGTAGGCCCGGGACGAATCAAGAGACCCAGTACTTC.